This TCR beta chain was documented in a study of shared clonotypes between healthy human individuals. Using immunoSEQ multiplex PCR, the repertoire was profiled, and TCRdb retains in-frame clones only, with some absent. This sample has about 2,500,000 clones, with around 90% found just once. Germline V gene lookup returns CDR1 SGHTA and CDR2 FQGTGA. The CDR3 loop spans 15 amino acids. V lost 6 bases to trimming and J lost 11 bases; unmatched junction nucleotides: 10. The gene calls are TRBV7-3 and TRBJ2-3; 14 nucleotides align to TRBD2. The sequenced sample consisted of naive CD4+ T cells sorted from blood. Stated subset: CD45RA+ positively selected. The clonotype originates from a man aged 18 to 30 in good health. CDR3 DNA sequence: TGTGCCAGCAGTCCGACTAGCGGGGGGGCCGTTAAGCAGTATTTT. It codes for CASSPTSGGAVKQYF.